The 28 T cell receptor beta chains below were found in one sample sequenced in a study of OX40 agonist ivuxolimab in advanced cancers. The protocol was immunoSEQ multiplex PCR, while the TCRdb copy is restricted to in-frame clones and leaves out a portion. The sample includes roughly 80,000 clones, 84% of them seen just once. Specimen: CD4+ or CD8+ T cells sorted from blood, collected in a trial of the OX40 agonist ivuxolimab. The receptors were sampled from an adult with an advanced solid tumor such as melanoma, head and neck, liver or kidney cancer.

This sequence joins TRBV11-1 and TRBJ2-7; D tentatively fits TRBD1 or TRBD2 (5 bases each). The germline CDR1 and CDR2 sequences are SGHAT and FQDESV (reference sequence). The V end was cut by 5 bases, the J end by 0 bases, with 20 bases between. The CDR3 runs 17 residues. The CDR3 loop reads CASSLITGTASSYEQYF. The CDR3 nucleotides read TGTGCCAGCAGCCTGATAACCGGGACGGCCAGCTCCTACGAGCAGTACTTC.

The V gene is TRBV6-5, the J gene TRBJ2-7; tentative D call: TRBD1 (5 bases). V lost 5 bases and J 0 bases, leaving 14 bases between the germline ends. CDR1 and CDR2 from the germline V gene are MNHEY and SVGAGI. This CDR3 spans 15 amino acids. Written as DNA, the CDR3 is TGTGCCAGCAGTCCCCGGCAGGGCAGCTCCTACGAGCAGTACTTC. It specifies CASSPRQGSSYEQYF.

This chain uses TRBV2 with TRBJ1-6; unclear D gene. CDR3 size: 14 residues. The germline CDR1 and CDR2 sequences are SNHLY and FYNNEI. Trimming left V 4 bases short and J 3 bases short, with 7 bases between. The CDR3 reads CASSVDDYNSPLHF. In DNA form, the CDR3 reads TGTGCCAGCAGTGTTGACGACTATAATTCACCCCTCCACTTT.

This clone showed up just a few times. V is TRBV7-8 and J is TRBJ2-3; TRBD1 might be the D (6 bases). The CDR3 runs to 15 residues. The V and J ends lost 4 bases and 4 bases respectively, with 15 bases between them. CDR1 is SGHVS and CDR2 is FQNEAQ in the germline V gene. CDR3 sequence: CASSSGTRVADTQYF. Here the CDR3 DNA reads TGTGCCAGCAGCTCCGGGACAAGGGTGGCAGATACGCAGTATTTT.

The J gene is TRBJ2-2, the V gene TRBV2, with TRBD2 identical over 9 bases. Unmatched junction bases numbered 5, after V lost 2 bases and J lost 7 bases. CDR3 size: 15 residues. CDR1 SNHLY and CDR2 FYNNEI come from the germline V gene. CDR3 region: CASSESAGGNGELFF. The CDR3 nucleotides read TGTGCCAGCAGTGAATCCGCGGGAGGGAACGGGGAGCTGTTTTTT.

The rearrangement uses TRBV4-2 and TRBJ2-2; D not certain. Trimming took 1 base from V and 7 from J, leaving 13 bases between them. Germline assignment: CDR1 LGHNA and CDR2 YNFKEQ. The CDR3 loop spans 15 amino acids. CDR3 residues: CASSQGRSDLGELFF. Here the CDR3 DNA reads TGTGCCAGCAGCCAAGGGCGGTCTGACCTCGGGGAGCTGTTTTTT.

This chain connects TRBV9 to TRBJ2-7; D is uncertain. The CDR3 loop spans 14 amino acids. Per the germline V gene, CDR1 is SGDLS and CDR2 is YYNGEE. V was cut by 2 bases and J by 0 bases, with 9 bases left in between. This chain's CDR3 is CASSVLPGSYEQYF. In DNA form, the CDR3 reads TGTGCCAGCAGCGTTTTGCCGGGCTCCTACGAGCAGTACTTC. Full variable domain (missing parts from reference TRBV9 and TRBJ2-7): DSGVTQTPKHLITATGQRVTLRCSPRSGDLSVYWYQQSLDQGLQFLIQYYNGEERAKGNILERFSAQQFPDLHSELNLSSLELGDSALYFCASSVLPGSYEQYFGPGTRLTVT.

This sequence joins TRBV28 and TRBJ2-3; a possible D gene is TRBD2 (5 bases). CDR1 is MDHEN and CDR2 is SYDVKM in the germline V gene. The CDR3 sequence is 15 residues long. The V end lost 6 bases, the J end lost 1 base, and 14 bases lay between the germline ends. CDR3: CASRRARVGTDTQYF. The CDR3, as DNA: TGTGCCAGCAGGCGAGCGAGGGTCGGCACAGATACGCAGTATTTT.

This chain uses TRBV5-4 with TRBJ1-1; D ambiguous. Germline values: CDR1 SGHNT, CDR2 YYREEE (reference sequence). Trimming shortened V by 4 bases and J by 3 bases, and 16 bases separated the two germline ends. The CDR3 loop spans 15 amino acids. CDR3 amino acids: CASSNPLLGDTEAFF. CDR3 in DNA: TGTGCCAGCAGCAACCCCCTTCTGGGCGACACTGAAGCTTTCTTT.

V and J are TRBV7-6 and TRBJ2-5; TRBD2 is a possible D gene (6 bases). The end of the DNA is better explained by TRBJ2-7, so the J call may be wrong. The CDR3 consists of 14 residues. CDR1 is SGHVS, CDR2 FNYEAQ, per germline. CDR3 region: CASSPGPGVHEQYF. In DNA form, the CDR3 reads TGTGCCAGCAGCCCCGGGCCGGGAGTCCACGAGCAGTACTTC.

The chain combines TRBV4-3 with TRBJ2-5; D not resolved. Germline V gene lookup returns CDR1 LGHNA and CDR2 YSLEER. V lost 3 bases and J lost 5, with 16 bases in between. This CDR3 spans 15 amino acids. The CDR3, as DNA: TGCGCCAGCAGCCAGGCCCGGGCCCTAGGGGAGACCCAGTACTTC. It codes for CASSQARALGETQYF.

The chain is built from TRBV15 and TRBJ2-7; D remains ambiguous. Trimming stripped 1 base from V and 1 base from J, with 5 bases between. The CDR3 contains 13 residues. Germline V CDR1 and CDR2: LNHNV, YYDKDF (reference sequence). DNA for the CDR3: TGTGCCACCAGCAGAGGGTCATCCTACGAGCAGTACTTC. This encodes CATSRGSSYEQYF. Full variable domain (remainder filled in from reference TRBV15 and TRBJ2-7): DAMVIQNPRYQVTQFGKPVTLSCSQTLNHNVMYWYQQKSSQAPKLLFHYYDKDFNNEADTPDNFQSRRPNTSFCFLDIRSPGLGDTAMYLCATSRGSSYEQYFGPGTRLTVT.

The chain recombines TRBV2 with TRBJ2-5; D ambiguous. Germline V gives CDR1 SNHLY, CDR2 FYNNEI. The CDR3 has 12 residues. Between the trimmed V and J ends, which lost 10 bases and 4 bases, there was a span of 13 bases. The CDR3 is CATTAAGETQYF. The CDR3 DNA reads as TGTGCCACCACGGCCGCAGGAGAGACCCAGTACTTC.

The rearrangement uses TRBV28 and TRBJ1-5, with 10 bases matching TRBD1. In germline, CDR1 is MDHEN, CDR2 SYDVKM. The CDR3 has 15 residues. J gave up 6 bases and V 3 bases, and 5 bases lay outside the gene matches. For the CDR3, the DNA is TGTGCCAGCAGTTTTGGGACAGGGGTGTTTCAGCCCCAGCATTTT. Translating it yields CASSFGTGVFQPQHF.

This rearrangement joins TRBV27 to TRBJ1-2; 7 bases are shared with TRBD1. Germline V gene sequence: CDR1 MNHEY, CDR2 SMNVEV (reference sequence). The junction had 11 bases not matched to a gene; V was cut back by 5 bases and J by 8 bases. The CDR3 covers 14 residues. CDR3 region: CASSPTGTDWGYTF. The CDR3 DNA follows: TGTGCCAGCAGTCCAACGGGGACAGATTGGGGCTACACCTTC.

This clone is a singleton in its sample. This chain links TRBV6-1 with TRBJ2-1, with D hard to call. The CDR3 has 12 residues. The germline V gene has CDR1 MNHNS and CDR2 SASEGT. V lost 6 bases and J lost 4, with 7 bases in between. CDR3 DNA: TGTGCCAGCAGCCAAAATTACAATGAGCAGTTCTTC. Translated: CASSQNYNEQFF.

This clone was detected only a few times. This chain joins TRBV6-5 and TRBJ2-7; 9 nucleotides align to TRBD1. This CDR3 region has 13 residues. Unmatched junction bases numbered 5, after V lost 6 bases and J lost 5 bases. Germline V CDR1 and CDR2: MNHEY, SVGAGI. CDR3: CASRGQGRDEQYF. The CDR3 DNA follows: TGTGCCAGCAGGGGACAGGGTCGGGACGAGCAGTACTTC.

CDR3: CASSLALTSGGYTF. The CDR3 nucleotides are TGCGCCAGCAGCTTGGCTCTAACAAGCGGTGGCTACACCTTC. The rearrangement uses TRBV5-1 and TRBJ1-2; D gene ambiguous. Trimming left V 0 bases short and J 7 bases short, with 13 bases between. The CDR3 runs 14 residues. Per the germline V gene, CDR1 is SGHRS and CDR2 is YFSETQ.

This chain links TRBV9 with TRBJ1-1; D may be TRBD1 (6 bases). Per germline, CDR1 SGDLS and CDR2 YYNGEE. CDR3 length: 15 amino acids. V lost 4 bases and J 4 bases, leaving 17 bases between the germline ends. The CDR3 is CASSPRTALFTEAFF. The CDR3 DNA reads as TGTGCCAGCAGCCCCCGGACAGCGCTTTTCACTGAAGCTTTCTTT.

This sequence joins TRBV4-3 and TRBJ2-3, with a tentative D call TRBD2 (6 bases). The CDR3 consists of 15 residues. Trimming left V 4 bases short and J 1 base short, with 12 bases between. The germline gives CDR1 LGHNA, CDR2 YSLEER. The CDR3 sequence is CASSPRGDGTDTQYF. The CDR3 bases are TGCGCCAGCAGCCCCCGCGGGGATGGCACAGATACGCAGTATTTT.

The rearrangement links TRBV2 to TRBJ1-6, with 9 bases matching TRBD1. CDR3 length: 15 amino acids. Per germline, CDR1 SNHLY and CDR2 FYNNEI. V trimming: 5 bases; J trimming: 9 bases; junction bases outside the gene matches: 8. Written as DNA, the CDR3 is TGTGCCAGCAGTCAGGACAGGGGCATATCTTCACCCCTCCACTTT. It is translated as CASSQDRGISSPLHF.

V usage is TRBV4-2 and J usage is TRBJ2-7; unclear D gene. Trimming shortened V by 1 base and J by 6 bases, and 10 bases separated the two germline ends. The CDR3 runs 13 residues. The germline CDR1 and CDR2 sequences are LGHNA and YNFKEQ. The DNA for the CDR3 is TGTGCCAGCAGCCAAGGGTCCAGCCGCGAGCAGTACTTC. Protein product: CASSQGSSREQYF.

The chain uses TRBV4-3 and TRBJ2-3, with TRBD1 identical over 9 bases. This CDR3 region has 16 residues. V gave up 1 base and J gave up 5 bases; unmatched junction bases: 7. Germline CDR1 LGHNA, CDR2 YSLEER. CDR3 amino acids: CASSQAPDRGGDTQYF. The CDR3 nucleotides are TGCGCCAGCAGCCAAGCCCCTGACAGGGGGGGAGATACGCAGTATTTT.

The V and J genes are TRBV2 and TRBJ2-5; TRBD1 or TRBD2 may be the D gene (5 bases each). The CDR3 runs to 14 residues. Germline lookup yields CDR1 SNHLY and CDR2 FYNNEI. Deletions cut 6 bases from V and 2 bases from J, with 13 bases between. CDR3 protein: CASRPRDGQETQYF. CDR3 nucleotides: TGTGCCAGCAGGCCCCGGGACGGACAAGAGACCCAGTACTTC.

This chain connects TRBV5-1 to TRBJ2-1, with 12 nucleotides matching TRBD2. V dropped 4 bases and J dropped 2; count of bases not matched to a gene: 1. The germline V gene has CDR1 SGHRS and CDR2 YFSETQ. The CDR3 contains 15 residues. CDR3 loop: CASSRTSGTYNEQFF. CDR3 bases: TGCGCCAGCAGCAGGACTAGCGGGACCTACAATGAGCAGTTCTTC.

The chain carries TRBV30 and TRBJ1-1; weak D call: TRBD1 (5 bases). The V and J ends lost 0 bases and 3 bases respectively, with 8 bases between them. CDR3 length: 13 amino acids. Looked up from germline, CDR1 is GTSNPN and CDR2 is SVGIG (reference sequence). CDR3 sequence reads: CAWSVDTYTEAFF. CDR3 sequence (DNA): TGTGCCTGGAGTGTGGACACCTACACTGAAGCTTTCTTT.

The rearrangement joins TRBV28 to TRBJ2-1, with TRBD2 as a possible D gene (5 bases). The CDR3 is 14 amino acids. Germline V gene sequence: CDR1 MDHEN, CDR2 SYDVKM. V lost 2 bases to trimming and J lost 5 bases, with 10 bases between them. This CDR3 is CASSLITGNNEQFF. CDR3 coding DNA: TGTGCCAGCAGTTTAATTACGGGAAACAATGAGCAGTTCTTC.

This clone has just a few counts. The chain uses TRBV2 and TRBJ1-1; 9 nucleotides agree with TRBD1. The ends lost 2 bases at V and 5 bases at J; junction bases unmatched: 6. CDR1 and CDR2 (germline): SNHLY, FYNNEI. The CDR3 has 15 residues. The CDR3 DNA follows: TGTGCCAGCAGTGAAACCGACAGGGGGAGGACTGAAGCTTTCTTT. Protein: CASSETDRGRTEAFF.